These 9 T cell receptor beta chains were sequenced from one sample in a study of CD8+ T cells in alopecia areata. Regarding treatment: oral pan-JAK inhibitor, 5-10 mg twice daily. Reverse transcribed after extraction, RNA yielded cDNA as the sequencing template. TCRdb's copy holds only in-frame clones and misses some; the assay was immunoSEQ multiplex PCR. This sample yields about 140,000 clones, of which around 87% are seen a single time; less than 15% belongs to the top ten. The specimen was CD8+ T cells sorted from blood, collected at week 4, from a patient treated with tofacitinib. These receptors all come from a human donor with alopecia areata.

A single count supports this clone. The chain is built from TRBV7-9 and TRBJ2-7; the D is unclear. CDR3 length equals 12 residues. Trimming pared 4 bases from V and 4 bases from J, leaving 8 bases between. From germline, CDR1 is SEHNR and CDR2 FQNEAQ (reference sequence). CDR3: CASSYQDYEQYF. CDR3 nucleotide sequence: TGTGCCAGCAGCTACCAGGATTACGAGCAGTACTTC. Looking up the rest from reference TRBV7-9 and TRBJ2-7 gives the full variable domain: DTGVSQNPRHKITKRGQNVTFRCDPISEHNRLYWYRQTLGQGPEFLTYFQNEAQLEKSRLLSDRFSAERPKGSFSTLEIQRTEQGDSAMYLCASSYQDYEQYFGPGTRLTVT.

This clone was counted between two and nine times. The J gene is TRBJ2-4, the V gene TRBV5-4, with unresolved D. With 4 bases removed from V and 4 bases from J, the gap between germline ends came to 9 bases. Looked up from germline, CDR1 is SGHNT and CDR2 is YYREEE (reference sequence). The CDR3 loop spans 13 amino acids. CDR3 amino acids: CASSSQIKNIQYF. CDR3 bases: TGTGCCAGCAGCAGCCAGATTAAAAACATTCAGTACTTC.

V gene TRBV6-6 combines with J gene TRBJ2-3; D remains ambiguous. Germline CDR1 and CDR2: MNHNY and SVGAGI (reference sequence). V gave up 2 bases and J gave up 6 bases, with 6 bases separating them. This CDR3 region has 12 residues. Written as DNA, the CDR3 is TGTGCCAGCAGTTACCCAGCGGATACGCAGTATTTT. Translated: CASSYPADTQYF.

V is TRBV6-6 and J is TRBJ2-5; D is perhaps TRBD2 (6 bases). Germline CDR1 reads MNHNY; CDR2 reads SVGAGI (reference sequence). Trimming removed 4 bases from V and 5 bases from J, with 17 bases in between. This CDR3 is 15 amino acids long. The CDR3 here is CASSSSGTSGETQYF. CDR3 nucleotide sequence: TGTGCCAGCAGTTCCTCCGGGACTTCAGGGGAGACCCAGTACTTC.

CDR3 DNA: TGCGCCAGCAGCCCCCGCTACGAGCAGTACTTC. Its protein product is CASSPRYEQYF. The genes are TRBV5-1 and TRBJ2-7; no reliable D call. The germline V gene has CDR1 SGHRS and CDR2 YFSETQ. V was pared by 4 bases and J by 3 bases, with 5 bases between. This CDR3 is built from 11 residues.

CDR3 DNA: TGCAGCGCCGATCAAGGTGGGATCTCCTATGGCTACACCTTC. Protein sequence: CSADQGGISYGYTF. The rearrangement joins TRBV29-1 to TRBJ1-2; D gene unclear. Germline V gives CDR1 SQVTM, CDR2 ANQGSEA. This CDR3 contains 14 residues. Trimming took off 7 bases at V and 4 bases at J, with 19 bases between the two ends.

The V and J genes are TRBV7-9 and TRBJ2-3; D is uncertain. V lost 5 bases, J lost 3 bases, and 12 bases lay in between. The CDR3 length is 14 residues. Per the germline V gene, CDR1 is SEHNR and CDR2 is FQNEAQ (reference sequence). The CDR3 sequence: CASSGASFTDTQYF. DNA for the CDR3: TGTGCCAGCAGCGGCGCAAGCTTTACAGATACGCAGTATTTT.

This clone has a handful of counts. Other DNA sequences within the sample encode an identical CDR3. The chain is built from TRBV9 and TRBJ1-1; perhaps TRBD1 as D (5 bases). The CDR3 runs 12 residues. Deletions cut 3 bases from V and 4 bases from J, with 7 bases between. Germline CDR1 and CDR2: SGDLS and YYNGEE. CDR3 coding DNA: TGTGCCAGCAGCGGTGGGGGCACTGAAGCTTTCTTT. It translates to CASSGGGTEAFF.

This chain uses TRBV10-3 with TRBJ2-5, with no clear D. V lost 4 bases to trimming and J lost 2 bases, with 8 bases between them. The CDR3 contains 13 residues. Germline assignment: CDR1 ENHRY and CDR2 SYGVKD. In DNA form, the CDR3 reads TGTGCCATCAGTGGGTATTCGCAAGAGACCCAGTACTTC. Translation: CAISGYSQETQYF.